Below, 3 T cell receptor beta chains from the same sample are listed, as sequenced in a study of T cells in Graves' hyperthyroidism and ophthalmopathy. Amplification yielded TCR beta CDR3 regions, with RNA transcripts as the source. The study used the HTBI primer set for a first-round RT-PCR of the TCR CDR3. Via MiXCR, TCRdb re-called the multiplex PCR reads, giving one row per CDR3 protein. The sample carries roughly 260,000 distinct CDR3 sequences, about 15% recorded once. The sample taken for sequencing was blood. These receptors all come from a woman aged 40 to 55 with Graves' hyperthyroidism that later progressed to Graves' ophthalmopathy.

This clonotype was found many times. This chain links TRBV6-5 with TRBJ2-5; a weak D match, TRBD2 (5 bases). CDR1 and CDR2 (germline): MNHEY, SVGAGI. Trimming cost V 2 bases and J 0 bases, with 16 bases left between them. This CDR3 has 17 amino acids. The CDR3 spells CASSYDGQRSYQETQYF. The CDR3, as DNA: TGTGCCAGCAGTTACGATGGCCAGCGGAGCTACCAAGAGACCCAGTACTTC.

The chain couples TRBV11-2 to TRBJ2-2; the D is unclear. Germline assignment: CDR1 SGHAT and CDR2 FQNNGV. This CDR3 has 14 amino acids. V was trimmed by 0 bases and J by 0 bases, leaving 2 bases between them. The CDR3, as DNA: TGTGCCAGCAGCTTAGAACCGAACACCGGGGAGCTGTTTTTT. Translating gives CASSLEPNTGELFF.

This clonotype showed up many times. The gene calls are TRBV28 and TRBJ1-5; a weak D match, TRBD1 (6 bases). Germline V gene data show CDR1 as MDHEN and CDR2 as SYDVKM. The CDR3 runs 15 residues. The ends were cut back, 5 bases at V and 7 bases at J, with 18 bases in the middle. The CDR3 bases are TGTGCCAGCAGTCGTCTCCAGGGGATAAGGCAGCCCCAGCATTTT. As protein: CASSRLQGIRQPQHF.